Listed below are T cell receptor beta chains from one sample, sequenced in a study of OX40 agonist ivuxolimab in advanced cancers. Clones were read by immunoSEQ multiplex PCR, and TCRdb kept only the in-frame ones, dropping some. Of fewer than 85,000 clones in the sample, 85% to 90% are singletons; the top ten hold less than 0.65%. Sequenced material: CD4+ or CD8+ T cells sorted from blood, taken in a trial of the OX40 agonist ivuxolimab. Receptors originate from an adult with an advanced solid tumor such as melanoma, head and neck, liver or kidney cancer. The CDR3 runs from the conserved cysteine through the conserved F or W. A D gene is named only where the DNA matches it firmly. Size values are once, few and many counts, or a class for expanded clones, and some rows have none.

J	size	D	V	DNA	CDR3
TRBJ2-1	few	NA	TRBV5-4	TGTGCCAGCACCGTTAGCGTCTCCTACAATGAGCAGTTCTTC	CASTVSVSYNEQFF
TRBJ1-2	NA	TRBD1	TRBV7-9	TGTGCCAGCAGCAGACAGGGGGGTTTCGGCTACACCTTC	CASSRQGGFGYTF
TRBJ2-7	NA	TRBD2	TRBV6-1	TGTGCCAGCAGGGGACGGGGGGATGTTTACGAGCAGTACTTC	CASRGRGDVYEQYF
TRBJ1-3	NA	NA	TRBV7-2	TGTGCCAGCAGCTTAAGGGCGAAAATCTCTGGAAACACCATATATTTT	CASSLRAKISGNTIYF
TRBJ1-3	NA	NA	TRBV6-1	TGTGCCAGCAGTGAAAGGTTAGCTGGAAACACCATATATTTT	CASSERLAGNTIYF
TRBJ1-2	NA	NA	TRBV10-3	TGTGCCATCAGTGAGTCAGACTACAGCCGCTATGGCTACACCTTC	CAISESDYSRYGYTF
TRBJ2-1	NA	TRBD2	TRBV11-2	TGTGCCAGCAGCTTCGGACTAGCCGGCAATGAGCAGTTCTTC	CASSFGLAGNEQFF
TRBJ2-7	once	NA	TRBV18	TGTGCCAGCTTATCTGGACGAACTTACGAGCAGTACTTC	CASLSGRTYEQYF
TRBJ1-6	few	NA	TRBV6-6	TGTGCCAGCAGACCCGACCTTGGGAATTCACCCCTCCACTTT	CASRPDLGNSPLHF
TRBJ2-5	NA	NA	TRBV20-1	TGCAGTGCTAGAGAGAAGGAGACCCAGTACTTC	CSAREKETQYF
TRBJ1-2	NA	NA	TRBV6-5	TGTGCCAGCAGTTACTCGACCGGGCCCGGTGGCTACACCTTC	CASSYSTGPGGYTF
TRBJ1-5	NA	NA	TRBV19	TGTGCCAGTAGTGACCCCGTGGGGGCGAGCAATCAGCCCCAGCATTTT	CASSDPVGASNQPQHF
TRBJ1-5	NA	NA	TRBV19	TGTGCCAGTAGTATACAGTCACGGCAGCCCCAGCATTTT	CASSIQSRQPQHF
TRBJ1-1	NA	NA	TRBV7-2	TGTGCCAGCAGCTTAAATATGGGGGACACTGAAGCTTTCTTT	CASSLNMGDTEAFF
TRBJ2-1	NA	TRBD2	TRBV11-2	TGTGCCAGCAGCTCCGGTCCAGCGGGGGGGGCTATTGAGCAGTTCTTC	CASSSGPAGGAIEQFF
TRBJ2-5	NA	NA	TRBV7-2	TGTGCCAGCAGCTTAGTTTTAAGGACTCAAGAGACCCAGTACTTC	CASSLVLRTQETQYF
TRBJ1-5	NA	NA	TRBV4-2	TGTGCCAGCAGCCAACCCGGCAGGGATAATCAGCCCCAGCATTTT	CASSQPGRDNQPQHF
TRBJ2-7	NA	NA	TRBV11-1	TGTGCCAGCAGCGGGGCCGGGCTCCACGAGCAGTACTTC	CASSGAGLHEQYF
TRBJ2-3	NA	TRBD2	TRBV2	TGTGCCAGCCGCCCTACCGGGGGGATCGCAGATACGCAGTATTTT	CASRPTGGIADTQYF
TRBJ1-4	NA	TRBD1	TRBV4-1	TGCGCCAGCAGCCAAAATGACAGGGATAATGAAAAACTGTTTTTT	CASSQNDRDNEKLFF
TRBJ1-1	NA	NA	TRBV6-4	TGTGCCAGCAGTGTCTCATGGCCCGAAGCTTTCTTT	CASSVSWPEAFF
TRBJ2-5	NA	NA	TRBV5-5	TGTGCCAGCAGCTTGGGGGCGGGCTCCGGGAAGACCCAGTACTTC	CASSLGAGSGKTQYF
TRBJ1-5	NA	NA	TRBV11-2	TGTGCCAGCAGCTTAGATGGGCAGGCGGAACAGCCCCAGCATTTT	CASSLDGQAEQPQHF
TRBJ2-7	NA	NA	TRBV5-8	TGTGCCAGCAGCATTCGACAGATATCCTACAACGAGCAGTACTTC	CASSIRQISYNEQYF
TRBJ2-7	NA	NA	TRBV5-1	TGCGCCAGCAGCTTGCTCGCCACGGTGGGCGCCGAGCAGTACTTC	CASSLLATVGAEQYF
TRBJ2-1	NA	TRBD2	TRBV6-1	TGTGCCACCCGGAGACTAGCGGGTCCCAATGAGCAGTTCTTC	CATRRLAGPNEQFF
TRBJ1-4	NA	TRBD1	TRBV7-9	TGTGCCAGCAGCTCCGGACAGGGAGAATACGAAAAACTGTTTTTT	CASSSGQGEYEKLFF
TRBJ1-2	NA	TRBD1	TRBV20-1	TGCAGTACAGGGGTCGGCTATGGCTACACCTTC	CSTGVGYGYTF
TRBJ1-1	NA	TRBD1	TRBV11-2	TGTGCCAGCAGCCCCGACAGGGGGCACACTGAAGCTTTCTTT	CASSPDRGHTEAFF
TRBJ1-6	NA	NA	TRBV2	TGTGCCAGCAGAGGGGCGAGGAATAATTCACCCCTCCACTTT	CASRGARNNSPLHF
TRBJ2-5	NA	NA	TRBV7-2	TGTGCCAGCAGCTTAGATACGGGGGCACAGACCCAGTACTTC	CASSLDTGAQTQYF
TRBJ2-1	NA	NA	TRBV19	TGTGCCAGTAGTATAATAAACGGGGGACATGAGCAGTTCTTC	CASSIINGGHEQFF
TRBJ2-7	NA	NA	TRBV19	TGTGCCAGTAGTATTTATAACCGTCTTAACGAGCAGTACTTC	CASSIYNRLNEQYF
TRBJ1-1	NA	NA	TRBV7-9	TGTGCCAGCAGCTACGCCGGGACACCGAACACTGAAGCTTTCTTT	CASSYAGTPNTEAFF
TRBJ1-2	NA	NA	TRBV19	TGTGCCAGTAGCCCGGGGTTGGCTAACTATGGCTACACCTTC	CASSPGLANYGYTF
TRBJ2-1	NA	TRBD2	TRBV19	TGTGCCAGTAGTACTGGGACTACAAACTACAATGAGCAGTTCTTC	CASSTGTTNYNEQFF
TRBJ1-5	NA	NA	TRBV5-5	TGTGCCAGCAGCTCCCGGGCCCCACTAAATCAGCCCCAGCATTTT	CASSSRAPLNQPQHF
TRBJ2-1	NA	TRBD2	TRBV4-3	TGCGCCAGCAGCCAAGGGCCCTCTAGCGGGAGTTACAATGAGCAGTTCTTC	CASSQGPSSGSYNEQFF
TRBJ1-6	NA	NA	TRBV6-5	TGTGCCAGCAGTTACTCTAGGTATTCGGATTCACCCCTCCACTTT	CASSYSRYSDSPLHF
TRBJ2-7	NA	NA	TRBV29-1	TGCAGCGTTGCTCTAACAGGGTTCTACTTGGGGGAGCAGTACTTC	CSVALTGFYLGEQYF